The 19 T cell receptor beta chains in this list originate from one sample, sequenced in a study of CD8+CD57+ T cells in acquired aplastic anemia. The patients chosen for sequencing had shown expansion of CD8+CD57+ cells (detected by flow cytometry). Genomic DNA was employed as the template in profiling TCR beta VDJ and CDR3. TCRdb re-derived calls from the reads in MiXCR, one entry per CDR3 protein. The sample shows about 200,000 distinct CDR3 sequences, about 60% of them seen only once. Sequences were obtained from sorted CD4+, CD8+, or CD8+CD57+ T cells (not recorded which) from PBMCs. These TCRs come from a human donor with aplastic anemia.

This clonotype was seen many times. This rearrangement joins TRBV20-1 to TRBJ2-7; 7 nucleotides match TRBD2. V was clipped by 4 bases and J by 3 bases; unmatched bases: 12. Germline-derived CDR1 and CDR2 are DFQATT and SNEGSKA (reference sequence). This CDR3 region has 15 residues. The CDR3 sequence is CSATGRGGSSYEQYF. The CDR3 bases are TGCAGTGCTACGGGGAGGGGCGGGAGTAGCTACGAGCAGTACTTC.

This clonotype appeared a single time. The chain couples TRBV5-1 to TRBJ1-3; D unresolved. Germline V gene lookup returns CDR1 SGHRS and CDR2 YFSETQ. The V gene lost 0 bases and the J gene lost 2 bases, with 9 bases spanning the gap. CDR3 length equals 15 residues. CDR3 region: CASSLVAGAGNTIYF. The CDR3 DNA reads TGCGCCAGCAGCTTGGTCGCCGGGGCTGGAAACACCATATATTTT.

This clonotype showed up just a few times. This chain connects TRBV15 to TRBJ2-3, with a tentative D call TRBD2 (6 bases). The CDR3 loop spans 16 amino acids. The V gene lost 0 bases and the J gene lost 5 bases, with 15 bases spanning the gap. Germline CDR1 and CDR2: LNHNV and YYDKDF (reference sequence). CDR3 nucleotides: TGTGCCACCAGCAGAGATAACGGGGGACGAGGAGATACGCAGTATTTT. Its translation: CATSRDNGGRGDTQYF. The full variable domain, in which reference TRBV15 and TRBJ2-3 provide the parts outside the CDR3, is DAMVIQNPRYQVTQFGKPVTLSCSQTLNHNVMYWYQQKSSQAPKLLFHYYDKDFNNEADTPDNFQSRRPNTSFCFLDIRSPGLGDTAMYLCATSRDNGGRGDTQYFGPGTRLTVL.

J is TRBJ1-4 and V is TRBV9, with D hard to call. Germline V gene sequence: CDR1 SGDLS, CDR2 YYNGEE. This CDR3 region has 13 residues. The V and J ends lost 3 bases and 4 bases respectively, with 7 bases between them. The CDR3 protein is CASSGGYNEKLFF. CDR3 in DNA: TGTGCCAGCAGCGGAGGGTATAATGAAAAACTGTTTTTT.

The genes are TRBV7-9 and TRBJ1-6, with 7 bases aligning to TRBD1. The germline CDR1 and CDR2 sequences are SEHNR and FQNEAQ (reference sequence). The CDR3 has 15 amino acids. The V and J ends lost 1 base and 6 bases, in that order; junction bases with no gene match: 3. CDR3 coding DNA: TGTGCCAGCAGCTTAGAGGGGGCTGCTAATTCACCCCTCCACTTT. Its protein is CASSLEGAANSPLHF.

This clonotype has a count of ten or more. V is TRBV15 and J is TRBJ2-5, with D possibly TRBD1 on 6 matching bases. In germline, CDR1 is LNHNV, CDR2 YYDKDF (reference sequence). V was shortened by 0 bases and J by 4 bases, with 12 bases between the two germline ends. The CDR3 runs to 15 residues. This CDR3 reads CATSRDRGLGETQYF. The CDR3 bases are TGTGCCACCAGCAGAGACAGGGGCCTCGGAGAGACCCAGTACTTC.

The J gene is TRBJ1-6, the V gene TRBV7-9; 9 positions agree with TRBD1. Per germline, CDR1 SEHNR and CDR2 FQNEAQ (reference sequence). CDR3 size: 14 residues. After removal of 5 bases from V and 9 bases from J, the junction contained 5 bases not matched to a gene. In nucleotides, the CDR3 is TGTGCCAGCAGCCGAGGACAGGGGAGTTCACCCCTCCACTTT. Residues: CASSRGQGSSPLHF.

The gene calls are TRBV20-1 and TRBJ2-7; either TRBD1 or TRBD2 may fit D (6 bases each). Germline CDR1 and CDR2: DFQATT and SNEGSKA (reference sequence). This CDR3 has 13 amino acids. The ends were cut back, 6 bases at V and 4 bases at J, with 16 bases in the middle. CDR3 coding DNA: TGCAGTGCCGTGGGGGGCTTGAATTACGAGCAGTACTTC. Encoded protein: CSAVGGLNYEQYF.

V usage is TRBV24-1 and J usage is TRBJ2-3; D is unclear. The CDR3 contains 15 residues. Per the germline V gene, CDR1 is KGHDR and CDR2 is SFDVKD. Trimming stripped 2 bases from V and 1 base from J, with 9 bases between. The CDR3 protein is CATSDYQDGTDTQYF. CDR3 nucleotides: TGTGCCACCAGTGATTATCAGGATGGCACAGATACGCAGTATTTT.

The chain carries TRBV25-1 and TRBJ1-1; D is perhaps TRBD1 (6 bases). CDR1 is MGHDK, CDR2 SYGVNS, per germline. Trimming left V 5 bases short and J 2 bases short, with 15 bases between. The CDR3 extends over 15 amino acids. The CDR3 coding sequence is TGTGCCAGCAGTCCCGACAGGTACTTCAACACTGAAGCTTTCTTT. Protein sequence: CASSPDRYFNTEAFF.

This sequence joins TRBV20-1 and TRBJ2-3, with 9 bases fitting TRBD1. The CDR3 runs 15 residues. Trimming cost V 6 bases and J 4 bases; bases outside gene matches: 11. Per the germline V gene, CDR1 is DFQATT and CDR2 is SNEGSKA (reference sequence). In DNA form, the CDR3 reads TGCAGTGCGCATTCCGGGACAGGGAGGTCAGATACGCAGTATTTT. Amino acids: CSAHSGTGRSDTQYF.

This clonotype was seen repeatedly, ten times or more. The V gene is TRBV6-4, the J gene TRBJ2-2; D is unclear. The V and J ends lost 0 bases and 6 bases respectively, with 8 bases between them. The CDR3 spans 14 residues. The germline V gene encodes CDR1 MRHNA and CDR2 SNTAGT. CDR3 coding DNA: TGTGCCAGCAGTGACTCATTCGAGTCCGGGGAGCTGTTTTTT. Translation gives CASSDSFESGELFF.

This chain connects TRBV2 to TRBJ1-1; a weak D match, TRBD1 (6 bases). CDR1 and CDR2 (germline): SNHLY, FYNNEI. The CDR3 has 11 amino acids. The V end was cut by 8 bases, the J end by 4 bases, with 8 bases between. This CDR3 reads CASQGSTEAFF. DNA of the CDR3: TGTGCCAGCCAGGGGAGCACTGAAGCTTTCTTT.

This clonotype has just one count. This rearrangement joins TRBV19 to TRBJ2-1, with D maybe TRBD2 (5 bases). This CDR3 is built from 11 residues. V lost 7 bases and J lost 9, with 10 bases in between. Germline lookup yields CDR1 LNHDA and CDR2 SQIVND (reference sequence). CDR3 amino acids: CASNKGGEQFF. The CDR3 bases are TGTGCCAGTAATAAAGGAGGTGAGCAGTTCTTC.

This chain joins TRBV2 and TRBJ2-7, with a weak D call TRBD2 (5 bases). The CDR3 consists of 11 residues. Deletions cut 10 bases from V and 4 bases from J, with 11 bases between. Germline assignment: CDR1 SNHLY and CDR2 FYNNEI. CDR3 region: CANGVRYEQYF. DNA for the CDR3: TGTGCCAACGGGGTACGGTACGAGCAGTACTTC.

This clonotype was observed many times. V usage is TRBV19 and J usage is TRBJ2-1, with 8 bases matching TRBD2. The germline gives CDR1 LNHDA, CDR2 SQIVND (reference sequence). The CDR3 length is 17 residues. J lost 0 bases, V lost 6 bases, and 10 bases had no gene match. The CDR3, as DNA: TGTGCCAGTAGCATATTTAGTAGCGGGGACTCCTACAATGAGCAGTTCTTC. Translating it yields CASSIFSSGDSYNEQFF.

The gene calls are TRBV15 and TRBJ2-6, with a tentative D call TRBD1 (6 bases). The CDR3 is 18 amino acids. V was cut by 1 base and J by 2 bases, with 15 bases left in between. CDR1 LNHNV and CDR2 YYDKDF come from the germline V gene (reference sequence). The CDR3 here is CATSRVNLGAAGANVLTF. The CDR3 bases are TGTGCCACCAGCAGAGTAAACCTGGGGGCAGCTGGGGCCAACGTCCTGACTTTC.

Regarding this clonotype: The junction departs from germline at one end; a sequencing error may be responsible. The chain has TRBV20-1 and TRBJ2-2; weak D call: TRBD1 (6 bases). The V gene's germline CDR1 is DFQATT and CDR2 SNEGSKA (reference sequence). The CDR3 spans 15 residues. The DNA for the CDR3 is TGCAGTGCTCGTCCGGGACACTGGAACACCGGGGATCTGTTTTTT. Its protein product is CSARPGHWNTGDLFF.

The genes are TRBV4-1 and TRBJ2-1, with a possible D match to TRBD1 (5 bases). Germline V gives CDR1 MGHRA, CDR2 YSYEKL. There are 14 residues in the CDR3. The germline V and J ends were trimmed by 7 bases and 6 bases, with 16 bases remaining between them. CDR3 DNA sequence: TGCGCCAGCACTTCTCGGCAGGGTGGCAATGAGCAGTTCTTC. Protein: CASTSRQGGNEQFF.